The rows below give T cell receptor beta chains drawn from one sample of a study of T cells expressing NK-cell markers. TCRdb re-called the 5' RACE reads and catalogs CDR3 proteins one per entry, DNA excluded. This sample's clone table lists 350,000 to 450,000 distinct CDR3 sequences. The specimen sequenced was blood T cells: a sorted CD56 or NKG2C T cell subset, CD4+ or CD8+ T cells, or bulk PBMC T cells (not recorded which). Receptors originate from a man aged 18-75 years in good health. The CDR3 runs from the conserved cysteine through the conserved F or W. The order of the fields is V gene, J gene, CDR3 protein.

TRBV29-1	TRBJ2-7	CSVSAGGLDEQYF
TRBV10-1	TRBJ2-5	CASSERSLGETQYF
TRBV5-1	TRBJ2-3	CASSDARGIVADTQYF
TRBV2	TRBJ2-1	CASIRDRGLNEQFF
TRBV12-3/TRBV12-4	TRBJ2-1	CASSQRGAYNEQFF
TRBV28	TRBJ1-2	CASSFIGARTDYGYTF
TRBV20-1	TRBJ1-3	CSAPGRGNTIYF
TRBV28	TRBJ1-6	CASSLSGYNSPLHF
TRBV20-1	TRBJ2-1	CSARDPGQASSYNEQFF
TRBV3-1	TRBJ2-3	CASSPPAAGGEDTQYF
TRBV30	TRBJ1-5	CAWSGERQPQHF
TRBV12-3/TRBV12-4	TRBJ2-2	CASSNIGGTGELFF
TRBV6-1	TRBJ2-7	CASRADRGPYEQYF
TRBV3-1	TRBJ2-2	CASSRYGELFF
TRBV20-1	TRBJ2-1	CSASQRGPTYNEQFF